This T cell receptor (beta chain) emerged from a study of blood T cell repertoires in COVID-19 (dated by TCRdb to 2020 to 2021). At the level of the whole study: Collaborator samples came from the United States, Italy and Spain and covered acute and convalescent phases of COVID-19. Nearly every sample came with metadata listing a de-identified subject ID, COVID-19 status, age in years and sex. Deeply sampled blood TCRbeta repertoires from subjects exposed to, actively infected with, or recovered from COVID-19 were included in the dataset. Where available, HLA class I and class II types were obtained from metadata supplied by the sample provider rather than from assay-based typing. The repertoires were made available in a free public database intended to serve as a resource for research on the immune response to SARS-CoV-2. The samples were drawn from the first 160 participants of the ongoing ImmuneRACE study and from 1,200 or so subjects provided by 6 global collaborators. The material from the prospective study consisted of cDNA or gDNA derived from T cells, B-cell-depleted T cells, or PBMCs.

About this clone: What this receptor recognizes is not known. The record has no base qualities; no much larger clone is one base away.

Overall study results and their limits: The quantity of clinical and demographic metadata differed by source and by participant and was supplied without curation.

The CDR3 contains 17 residues, cysteine and phenylalanine counted. CDR3 DNA is the only sequence kept; it has 51 bases, read in frame from the first base. The germline V gene (reference sequence) specifies LNHDA as CDR1 and SQIVND as CDR2. V is cut back by 4 bases and J by 3 bases, with 12 bases in the junction unmatched. TCRbeta CDR3 regions were amplified from genomic DNA by means of the immunoSEQ Assay, a bias-controlled multiplex PCR. Under the source paper's analysis protocol: Nucleated cell counts per sample were estimated from amplification of reference gene primers within the assay. To quantify the absolute abundance of each unique TCRbeta CDR3 rearrangement, sequence reads were collapsed and filtered. For each sample, productive Simpson clonality was calculated as the square root of Simpson's diversity index across productive rearrangements. The source is immuneACCESS, and TCRdb retained only in-frame sequences with V and J called. Part of the clones is not carried over; for the studies checked, unresolved V genes explain less than half of this, and the remainder is unexplained. D and trimming come from the DNA, and the V and J calls and clone size come from that table. The sample table records 220,000 or so clones; approximately 90% of these occur just once. Of the sample, about 10% is held by the ten largest clones.

At one collaborating source in Seattle, patients were enrolled during active infection and were followed longitudinally through the course of disease. The collaborating institutions used their own protocols to collect whole blood in K2EDTA tubes. For TCRbeta analysis, collaborators shipped samples in one of three forms: frozen whole blood, isolated PBMCs, or DNA extracted from either of those sample types. The sequence derives from a woman between 50 and 59 years old with COVID-19, enrolled during active disease. The sample comprised peripheral blood. This chain is built from TRBV19 and TRBJ2-1; the junction holds 7 bases that match TRBD1. The CDR3 corresponds to CASSTRRDRANYNEQFF. The DNA sequence is TGTGCCAGTAGTACCCGGCGAGACAGGGCTAACTACAATGAGCAGTTCTTC. When the CDR3 is completed using the reference TRBV19 and TRBJ2-1 genes on either side, the full variable domain is DGGITQSPKYLFRKEGQNVTLSCEQNLNHDAMYWYRQDPGQGLRLIYYSQIVNDFQKGDIAEGYSVSREKKESFPLTVTSAQKNPTAFYLCASSTRRDRANYNEQFFGPGTRLTVL.